A single sample gave rise to the 13 T cell receptor beta chains below, sequenced in a study of response to subunit inactivated influenza vaccine. TCRdb passed the RT-PCR reads through MiXCR, listing each CDR3 protein once. The data contain about 500,000 distinct CDR3 sequences, about an eighth of them singletons. This sample comprised PBMCs from blood, obtained about 6 weeks after vaccination. All receptors derive from a man in his forties or fifties who received an inactivated influenza vaccine.

This clonotype was found many times. The chain combines TRBV6-2 or TRBV6-3 with TRBJ2-5, with 10 bases identical to TRBD2. CDR3 length: 15 amino acids. The germline V gene has CDR1 MNHEY and CDR2 SVGEGT. V trimming: 5 bases; J trimming: 3 bases; junction bases outside the gene matches: 6. The DNA of the CDR3 is TGTGCCAGCAGTGGAGCCGGGACTAGCGAAGAGACCCAGTACTTC. This sequence encodes CASSGAGTSEETQYF.

This clonotype was picked up many times. The chain employs TRBV12-3 or TRBV12-4 and TRBJ1-2; possibly TRBD1 for D (5 bases). Trimming removed 8 bases at V and 7 bases at J, with 11 bases between. The CDR3 sequence is 11 residues long. For the CDR3, the DNA is TGTGCCAGCCGGGGGGAGACTGGCTACACCTTC. It translates to CASRGETGYTF.

This clonotype appeared a few times. V and J are TRBV28 and TRBJ2-2; TRBD1 matches 10 bases. The V gene's germline CDR1 is MDHEN and CDR2 SYDVKM. The CDR3 contains 15 residues. V dropped 3 bases and J dropped 6; count of bases not matched to a gene: 4. The DNA of the CDR3 is TGTGCCAGCAGTTTCCGGACAGGGGGGTCCGGGGAGCTGTTTTTT. Amino acids: CASSFRTGGSGELFF. The whole variable domain, filled in from reference TRBV28 and TRBJ2-2, reads DVKVTQSSRYLVKRTGEKVFLECVQDMDHENMFWYRQDPGLGLRLIYFSYDVKMKEKGDIPEGYSVSREKKERFSLILESASTNQTSMYLCASSFRTGGSGELFFGEGSRLTVL.

This clonotype has just a few counts. The chain employs TRBV5-5 and TRBJ2-6; D is possibly TRBD1 (6 bases). CDR1 is SGHKS and CDR2 is YYEKEE in the germline V gene (reference sequence). This CDR3 is built from 17 residues. The V end was cut by 2 bases, the J end by 0 bases, with 12 bases between. The CDR3 protein is CASSLGQSSSGANVLTF. The CDR3 bases are TGTGCCAGCAGCTTAGGACAGTCGAGCTCTGGGGCCAACGTCCTGACTTTC. The full variable domain, its missing parts supplied by reference TRBV5-5 and TRBJ2-6, is DAGVTQSPTHLIKTRGQQVTLRCSPISGHKSVSWYQQVLGQGPQFIFQYYEKEERGRGNFPDRFSARQFPNYSSELNVNALLLGDSALYLCASSLGQSSSGANVLTFGAGSRLTVL.

This clonotype was seen ten or more times. The chain uses TRBV12-3 or TRBV12-4 and TRBJ2-7; the D is unclear. Trimming cost V 2 bases and J 4 bases, with 6 bases left between them. The CDR3 consists of 12 residues. CDR3 bases: TGTGCCAGCAGTTTATCTGCTTACGAGCAGTACTTC. Protein sequence: CASSLSAYEQYF.

V gene TRBV21-1 combines with J gene TRBJ2-7; the D segment call TRBD2 is taken from the table without a DNA check. TRBV21-1 is reported as a pseudogene. The CDR3 runs 14 residues. CDR3 in amino acids: CASSRLVVPYEQYF. DNA of the CDR3: TGTGCCAGCAGCAGACTAGTCGTCCCCTACGAGCAGTACTTC.

The V call is TRBV3-1, the J call TRBJ1-6; tentatively, D is TRBD1 (5 bases). The CDR3 has 14 residues. V was shortened by 2 bases and J by 10 bases, with 12 bases between the two germline ends. The germline CDR1 and CDR2 sequences are LGHDT and YNNKEL (reference sequence). The DNA for the CDR3 is TGTGCCAGCAGCCAAAGGGGTAGGGACTCACCCCTCCACTTT. It translates to CASSQRGRDSPLHF.

The chain has TRBV4-2 and TRBJ1-4, with D perhaps matching TRBD1 (5 bases). Germline V gene data show CDR1 as LGHNA and CDR2 as YNFKEQ. This CDR3 spans 15 amino acids. With 2 bases removed from V and 8 bases from J, the gap between germline ends came to 15 bases. The CDR3: CASSQFVGAGEKLFF. CDR3 nucleotides: TGTGCCAGCAGCCAATTTGTTGGGGCTGGGGAAAAACTGTTTTTT.

The genes are TRBV4-2 and TRBJ2-1; 8 nucleotides agree with TRBD2. Germline-derived CDR1 and CDR2 are LGHNA and YNFKEQ. Losses at the gene ends were 0 bases for V and 3 bases for J; bases not matched to a gene: 7. The CDR3 runs 17 residues. CDR3 bases: TGTGCCAGCAGCCAAGATCTGGCGGGAGGTCGCTACAATGAGCAGTTCTTC. This sequence encodes CASSQDLAGGRYNEQFF.

This sequence joins TRBV5-5 and TRBJ2-1; D possibly corresponds to TRBD2 (7 bases). The CDR3 runs 15 residues. Trimming took off 2 bases at V and 3 bases at J, with 12 bases between the two ends. Germline lookup yields CDR1 SGHKS and CDR2 YYEKEE (reference sequence). CDR3 sequence reads: CASSFLRGGYNEQFF. CDR3 coding DNA: TGTGCCAGCAGCTTTCTGAGGGGGGGCTACAATGAGCAGTTCTTC.

This clonotype was seen repeatedly, ten times or more. The chain recombines TRBV7-9 with TRBJ2-5; 7 nucleotides align to TRBD1. CDR1 SEHNR and CDR2 FQNEAQ come from the germline V gene (reference sequence). V lost 5 bases to trimming and J lost 1 base; unmatched junction nucleotides: 4. The CDR3 totals 14 residues. CDR3 bases: TGTGCCAGCAGCCCCCGGGACAGCCAAGAGACCCAGTACTTC. This sequence encodes CASSPRDSQETQYF. The variable domain in full, with the rest retrieved from reference TRBV7-9 and TRBJ2-5, is DTGVSQNPRHKITKRGQNVTFRCDPISEHNRLYWYRQTLGQGPEFLTYFQNEAQLEKSRLLSDRFSAERPKGSFSTLEIQRTEQGDSAMYLCASSPRDSQETQYFGPGTRLLVL.

This clonotype was seen at least ten times. This chain uses TRBV29-1 with TRBJ2-2; 12 bases are shared with TRBD1. CDR1 SQVTM and CDR2 ANQGSEA come from the germline V gene. This CDR3 has 17 amino acids. The J segment lost 5 bases and the V segment lost 5 bases, leaving 12 bases of the junction unmatched. The CDR3 is CSVPGQGAPFGTGELFF. In DNA, the CDR3 is TGCAGCGTTCCGGGACAGGGGGCCCCCTTTGGAACCGGGGAGCTGTTTTTT.

This clonotype was detected a few times. The V and J genes are TRBV3-1 and TRBJ2-4; weak D call: TRBD1 (6 bases). Germline-derived CDR1 and CDR2 are LGHDT and YNNKEL (reference sequence). The V gene lost 6 bases and the J gene lost 0 bases, with 15 bases spanning the gap. The CDR3 sequence is 16 residues long. CDR3 coding DNA: TGTGCCAGCAGGGAAACAGGGAACCTAGCCAAAAACATTCAGTACTTC. This gives the protein CASRETGNLAKNIQYF.